This entry lists 13 T cell receptor beta chains sequenced from one sample in a study of cytomegalovirus exposure and HLA in healthy donors listed by TCRdb under 2017. Preparation of the library involved the immunoSEQ multiplex PCR assay. A mixture of 60 forward primers for TCR Vbeta segments and 13 reverse primers for TCR Jbeta segments was used in the multiplex PCR. Entries here come from immuneACCESS through TCRdb and include only in-frame sequences with V and J called. Some clones fail to appear in such tables; in the studies checked, an unresolved V gene covers under half of the shortfall, and the cause of the remainder is unknown. In all, the sample holds about 170,000 clones, and around 80% of those were seen once. The top ten constitute around 1.5% of the sample. Source material: PBMCs. These receptors came from a woman in her 30s in good health and CMV-seropositive.

The table lists this clone with a count of one. The rearrangement joins TRBV28 to TRBJ2-5; TRBD2 matches at 7 bases. V shed 7 bases and J 5 bases; nucleotides not matched to a gene: 4. In germline, CDR1 is MDHEN, CDR2 SYDVKM. This CDR3 comprises 12 residues. CDR3 protein: CASTLGGETQYF. The CDR3 DNA follows: TGTGCCAGCACCCTGGGGGGGGAGACCCAGTACTTC. Supplemented by reference TRBV28 and TRBJ2-5, the full variable domain reads DVKVTQSSRYLVKRTGEKVFLECVQDMDHENMFWYRQDPGLGLRLIYFSYDVKMKEKGDIPEGYSVSREKKERFSLILESASTNQTSMYLCASTLGGETQYFGPGTRLLVL.

The chain couples TRBV10-3 to TRBJ2-3; 12 positions agree with TRBD1. The V gene's germline CDR1 is ENHRY and CDR2 SYGVKD. Unmatched junction bases numbered 2, after V lost 0 bases and J lost 4 bases. The CDR3 consists of 16 residues. The CDR3 region is CAISESGTGGPDTQYF. The CDR3 bases are TGTGCCATCAGTGAGTCCGGGACAGGGGGCCCAGATACGCAGTATTTT.

The chain uses TRBV5-8 and TRBJ1-4; D is uncertain. Germline CDR1 reads SGHTS; CDR2 reads YDEGEE. Trimming took 1 base from V and 5 from J, leaving 6 bases between them. The CDR3 sequence is 13 residues long. CDR3 bases: TGTGCCAGCAGCTTGCCACAGAATGAAAAACTGTTTTTT. This gives the protein CASSLPQNEKLFF.

This clone came up a few times. The chain combines TRBV6-6 with TRBJ2-7; 10 bases align to TRBD1. In germline, CDR1 is MNHNY, CDR2 SVGAGI (reference sequence). CDR3 length equals 13 residues. Trimming at V came to 5 bases and at J to 6 bases, leaving 4 bases not matched to a gene. The CDR3 DNA follows: TGTGCCAGCAGTCCTGGACAGGGGGGCGAGCAGTACTTC. Translated, it gives CASSPGQGGEQYF.

This clone was recorded a few times. The chain carries TRBV7-8 and TRBJ2-1; a weak D match, TRBD1 (5 bases). Trimming pared 3 bases from V and 4 bases from J, leaving 7 bases between. The CDR3 length is 13 residues. In germline, CDR1 is SGHVS, CDR2 FQNEAQ. CDR3 DNA sequence: TGTGCCAGCAGCTTCAGGACATACAATGAGCAGTTCTTC. This sequence encodes CASSFRTYNEQFF.

This sequence joins TRBV5-1 and TRBJ2-1; D call uncertain. The CDR3 spans 14 residues. V lost 0 bases and J lost 2, with 6 bases in between. Germline values: CDR1 SGHRS, CDR2 YFSETQ. CDR3 nucleotide sequence: TGCGCCAGCAGCTTGGAGCGCGCCTACAATGAGCAGTTCTTC. Residues: CASSLERAYNEQFF.

The rearrangement links TRBV4-3 to TRBJ1-2; 8 bases line up with TRBD1. V was clipped by 0 bases and J by 4 bases; unmatched bases: 10. The germline CDR1 and CDR2 sequences are LGHNA and YSLEER. The CDR3 sequence is 17 residues long. The CDR3 nucleotides are TGCGCCAGCAGCCAAGATTTGGCCGGGACAGGACCCTATGGCTACACCTTC. As protein: CASSQDLAGTGPYGYTF.

This clone was seen a handful of times. The chain uses TRBV2 and TRBJ2-7, with D possibly being TRBD2 (6 bases). CDR1 and CDR2 (germline): SNHLY, FYNNEI. V dropped 3 bases and J dropped 1 base, with 13 bases sitting between them. The CDR3 spans 15 residues. The CDR3 sequence: CASSDPGTPSYEQYF. In DNA, the CDR3 is TGTGCCAGCAGTGACCCCGGGACTCCATCCTACGAGCAGTACTTC.

The chain is built from TRBV28 and TRBJ2-3; D possibly corresponds to TRBD1 (5 bases). V was cut by 2 bases and J by 1 base, with 13 bases left in between. Germline CDR1 and CDR2: MDHEN and SYDVKM. The CDR3 sequence is 16 residues long. CDR3 residues: CASSLLGDSRTDTQYF. The CDR3 nucleotides are TGTGCCAGCAGTTTACTTGGTGACAGCCGCACAGATACGCAGTATTTT.

The DNA of the CDR3 is TGCGCCAGCAGCTTTTCAGTCTACCAAGAGACCCAGTACTTC. This gives the protein CASSFSVYQETQYF. The gene calls are TRBV5-1 and TRBJ2-5; no clear D gene. CDR1 and CDR2 from the germline V gene are SGHRS and YFSETQ. Trimming removed 2 bases from V and 0 bases from J, with 8 bases in between. The CDR3 contains 14 residues.

The rearrangement uses TRBV4-3 and TRBJ2-4; 11 nucleotides match TRBD1. CDR1 and CDR2 (germline): LGHNA, YSLEER. CDR3 length: 18 residues. Unmatched junction bases numbered 7, after V lost 0 bases and J lost 3 bases. The CDR3 protein is CASSQEVDRGQVKNIQYF. The CDR3 DNA sequence: TGCGCCAGCAGCCAAGAGGTGGACAGGGGGCAGGTCAAAAACATTCAGTACTTC.

The rearrangement joins TRBV5-1 to TRBJ2-3; 8 bases are shared with TRBD2. V shed 0 bases and J 5 bases; nucleotides not matched to a gene: 8. The CDR3 is 16 residues long. CDR1 is SGHRS and CDR2 is YFSETQ in the germline V gene. CDR3 nucleotides: TGCGCCAGCAGCTTGGTGGCGGGAGGTGGTAGAGATACGCAGTATTTT. This translates into CASSLVAGGGRDTQYF.

The V and J genes are TRBV7-9 and TRBJ2-7; tentatively, D is TRBD1 (5 bases). With 2 bases removed from V and 6 bases from J, the gap between germline ends came to 14 bases. The CDR3 is 14 residues long. Germline V gives CDR1 SEHNR, CDR2 FQNEAQ (reference sequence). CDR3 nucleotide sequence: TGTGCCAGCAGCTTAACAGGTGCGCGTTCCGAGCAGTACTTC. This translates into CASSLTGARSEQYF. Variable domain in full (rest from reference TRBV7-9 and TRBJ2-7): DTGVSQNPRHKITKRGQNVTFRCDPISEHNRLYWYRQTLGQGPEFLTYFQNEAQLEKSRLLSDRFSAERPKGSFSTLEIQRTEQGDSAMYLCASSLTGARSEQYFGPGTRLTVT.